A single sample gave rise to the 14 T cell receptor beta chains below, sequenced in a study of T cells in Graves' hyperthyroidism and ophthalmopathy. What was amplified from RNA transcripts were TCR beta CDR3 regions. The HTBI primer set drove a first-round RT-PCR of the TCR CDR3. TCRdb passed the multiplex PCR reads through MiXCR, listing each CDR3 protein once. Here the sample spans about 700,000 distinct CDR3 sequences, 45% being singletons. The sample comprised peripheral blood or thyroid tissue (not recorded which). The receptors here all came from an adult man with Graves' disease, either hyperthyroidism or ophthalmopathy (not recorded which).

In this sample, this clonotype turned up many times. The CDR3 sequence is CSASRDNGYEQYF. DNA of the CDR3: TGCAGTGCTAGTCGTGACAACGGCTACGAGCAGTACTTC. V is TRBV20-1 and J is TRBJ2-7; no definite D call. Germline CDR1 DFQATT, CDR2 SNEGSKA (reference sequence). V lost 3 bases and J lost 3, with 12 bases in between. The CDR3 is 13 amino acids.

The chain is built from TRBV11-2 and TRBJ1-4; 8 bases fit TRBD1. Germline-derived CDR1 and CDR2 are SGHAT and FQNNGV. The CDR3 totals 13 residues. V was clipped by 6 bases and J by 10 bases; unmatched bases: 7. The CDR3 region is CASSADRDGKLFF. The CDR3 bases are TGTGCCAGCAGTGCGGACAGGGACGGAAAACTGTTTTTT.

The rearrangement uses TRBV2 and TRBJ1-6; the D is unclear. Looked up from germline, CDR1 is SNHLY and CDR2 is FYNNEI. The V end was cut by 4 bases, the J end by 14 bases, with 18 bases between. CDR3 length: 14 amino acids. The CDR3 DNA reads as TGTGCCAGCAGTGCTACCGGGGTCACCCTCACCCTCCACTTT. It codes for CASSATGVTLTLHF.

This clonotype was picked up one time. CDR3 coding DNA: TGCAGCGTTGAACAGACCGTCTCCTACGAGCAGTACTTC. It yields the protein CSVEQTVSYEQYF. The gene calls are TRBV29-1 and TRBJ2-7; no firm D call. This CDR3 has 13 residues. The germline gives CDR1 SQVTM, CDR2 ANQGSEA. Deletions cut 2 bases from V and 0 bases from J, with 8 bases between.

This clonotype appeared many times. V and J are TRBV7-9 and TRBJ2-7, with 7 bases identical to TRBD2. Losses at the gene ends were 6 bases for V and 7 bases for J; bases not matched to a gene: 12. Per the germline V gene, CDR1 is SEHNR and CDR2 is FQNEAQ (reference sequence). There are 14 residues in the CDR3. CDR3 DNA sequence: TGTGCCAGCAGTCACTCGGGAGGCCGCTTAGAGCAGTACTTC. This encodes CASSHSGGRLEQYF. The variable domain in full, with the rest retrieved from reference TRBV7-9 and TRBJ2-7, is DTGVSQNPRHKITKRGQNVTFRCDPISEHNRLYWYRQTLGQGPEFLTYFQNEAQLEKSRLLSDRFSAERPKGSFSTLEIQRTEQGDSAMYLCASSHSGGRLEQYFGPGTRLTVT.

CDR3 amino acids: CASLRDSMNTEAFF. CDR3 in DNA: TGTGCCAGCTTACGGGACAGTATGAACACTGAAGCTTTCTTT. This chain uses TRBV25-1 with TRBJ1-1; TRBD1 agrees at 7 bases. The CDR3 totals 14 residues. Germline values: CDR1 MGHDK, CDR2 SYGVNS. Trimming cost V 8 bases and J 0 bases; bases outside gene matches: 6. Full variable domain (missing parts from reference TRBV25-1 and TRBJ1-1): EADIYQTPRYLVIGTGKKITLECSQTMGHDKMYWYQQDPGMELHLIHYSYGVNSTEKGDLSSESTVSRIRTEHFPLTLESARPSHTSQYLCASLRDSMNTEAFFGQGTRLTVV.

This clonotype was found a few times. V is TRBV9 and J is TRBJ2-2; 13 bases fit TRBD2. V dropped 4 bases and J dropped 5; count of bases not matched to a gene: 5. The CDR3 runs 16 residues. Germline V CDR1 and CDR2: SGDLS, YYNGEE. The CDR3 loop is CASSRRTSGGTGELFF. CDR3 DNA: TGTGCCAGCAGCCGACGGACTAGCGGGGGTACCGGGGAGCTGTTTTTT.

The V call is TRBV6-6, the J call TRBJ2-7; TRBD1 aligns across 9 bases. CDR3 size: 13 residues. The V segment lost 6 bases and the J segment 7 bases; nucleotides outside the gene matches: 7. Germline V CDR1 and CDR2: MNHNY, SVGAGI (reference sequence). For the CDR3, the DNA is TGTGCCAGCAGAAGGGACAGGGCGGGTGAGCAGTACTTC. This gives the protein CASRRDRAGEQYF.

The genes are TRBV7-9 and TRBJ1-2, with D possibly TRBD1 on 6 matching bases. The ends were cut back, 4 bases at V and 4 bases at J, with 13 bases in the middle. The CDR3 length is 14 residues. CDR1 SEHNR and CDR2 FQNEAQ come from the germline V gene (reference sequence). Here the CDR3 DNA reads TGTGCCAGCAGCTCGGGACAACCCATCTATGGCTACACCTTC. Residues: CASSSGQPIYGYTF.

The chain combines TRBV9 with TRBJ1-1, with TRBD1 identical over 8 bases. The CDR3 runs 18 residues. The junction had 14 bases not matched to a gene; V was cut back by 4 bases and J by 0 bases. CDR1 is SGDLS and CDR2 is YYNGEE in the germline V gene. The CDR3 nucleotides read TGTGCCAGCAGCAACTCCCAAGGGACAGGCAACTTGAACACTGAAGCTTTCTTT. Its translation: CASSNSQGTGNLNTEAFF.

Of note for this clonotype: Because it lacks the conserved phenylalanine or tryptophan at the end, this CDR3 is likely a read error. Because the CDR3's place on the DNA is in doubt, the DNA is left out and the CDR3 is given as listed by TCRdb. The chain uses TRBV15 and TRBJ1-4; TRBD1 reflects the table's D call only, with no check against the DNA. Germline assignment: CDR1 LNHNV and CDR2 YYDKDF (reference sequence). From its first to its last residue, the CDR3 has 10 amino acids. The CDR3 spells CATSRSGGPY.

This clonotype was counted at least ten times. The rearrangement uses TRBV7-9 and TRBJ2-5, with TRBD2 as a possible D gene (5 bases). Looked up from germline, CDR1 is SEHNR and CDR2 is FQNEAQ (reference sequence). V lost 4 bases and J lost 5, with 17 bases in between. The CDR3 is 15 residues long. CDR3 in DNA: TGTGCCAGCAGCTCCCTGCGCGAGGGATCTGAGACCCAGTACTTC. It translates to CASSSLREGSETQYF.

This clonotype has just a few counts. The CDR3 reads CSFNRTGRGNTIYF. For the CDR3, the DNA is TGCAGTTTCAACCGAACAGGGCGTGGAAACACCATATATTTT. The gene calls are TRBV20-1 and TRBJ1-3, with D possibly matching TRBD1 (6 bases). The CDR3 spans 14 residues. With 8 bases removed from V and 3 bases from J, the gap between germline ends came to 17 bases. Germline-derived CDR1 and CDR2 are DFQATT and SNEGSKA (reference sequence).

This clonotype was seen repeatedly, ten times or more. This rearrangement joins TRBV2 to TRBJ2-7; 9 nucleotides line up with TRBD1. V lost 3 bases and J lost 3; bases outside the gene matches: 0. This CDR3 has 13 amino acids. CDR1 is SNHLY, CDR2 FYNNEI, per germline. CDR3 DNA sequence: TGTGCCAGCAGTGAGGACAGGGGCTACGAGCAGTACTTC. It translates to CASSEDRGYEQYF.